Shown below are 26 T cell receptor beta chains from a single sample sequenced in a study of T cell responses to AZD1222 COVID-19 vaccine. Clones were sequenced by immunoSEQ multiplex PCR, and TCRdb holds only the in-frame ones, with some missing. The table includes some 150,000 clones, 75% to 90% detected once. The input for sequencing was peripheral blood, taken 28 days after the second AZD1222 dose. These receptor sequences come from an adult who received the AZD1222 COVID-19 vaccine.

This chain joins TRBV24-1 and TRBJ2-3, with 7 bases identical to TRBD2. This CDR3 comprises 16 residues. Germline V CDR1 and CDR2: KGHDR, SFDVKD. The V and J ends lost 11 bases and 3 bases, in that order; junction bases with no gene match: 16. The chain's CDR3 is CAIYSGLSNGTDTQYF. DNA for the CDR3: TGTGCCATATACTCGGGACTATCTAATGGGACAGATACGCAGTATTTT.

The chain recombines TRBV6-5 with TRBJ1-2; perhaps TRBD1 as D (6 bases). V shed 8 bases and J shed 0 bases, with 16 bases lying between them. The CDR3 totals 15 residues. Germline V lookup: CDR1 MNHEY, CDR2 SVGAGI. CDR3 residues: CASGSAGAANYGYTF. The CDR3 DNA follows: TGTGCCAGCGGGTCCGCAGGGGCGGCTAACTATGGCTACACCTTC.

This sequence joins TRBV29-1 and TRBJ1-1; 11 positions match TRBD1. With V trimmed by 3 bases and J by 5 bases, 2 bases remained unmatched. Germline assignment: CDR1 SQVTM and CDR2 ANQGSEA. The CDR3 is made up of 13 amino acids. CDR3 amino acids: CSVERDRGTEAFF. The CDR3 DNA reads as TGCAGCGTTGAGCGGGACAGGGGGACTGAAGCTTTCTTT.

The V gene is TRBV6-5, the J gene TRBJ2-2; D is possibly TRBD1 (6 bases). The CDR3 totals 14 residues. Trimming took off 7 bases at V and 1 base at J, with 10 bases between the two ends. The V gene's germline CDR1 is MNHEY and CDR2 SVGAGI. The CDR3 region is CASIPGQNTGELFF. DNA for the CDR3: TGTGCCAGCATCCCGGGACAGAACACCGGGGAGCTGTTTTTT.

The chain recombines TRBV7-2 with TRBJ1-1; D gene uncertain. The V and J ends lost 5 bases and 4 bases respectively, with 8 bases between them. Germline V gene sequence: CDR1 SGHTA, CDR2 FQGNSA. CDR3 length: 12 residues. CDR3 coding DNA: TGTGCCAGCAGCCACGGAGGCACTGAAGCTTTCTTT. It codes for CASSHGGTEAFF.

The chain combines TRBV3-1 (or the pseudogene TRBV3-2) with TRBJ1-1; D uncertain. Deletions cut 1 base from V and 10 bases from J, with 16 bases between. Germline CDR1 is LGHDT and CDR2 is YNNKEL (reference sequence). CDR3 length: 14 amino acids. CDR3 sequence reads: CASSQGLSHETAFF. In nucleotides, the CDR3 is TGTGCCAGCAGCCAAGGCCTATCCCACGAGACAGCTTTCTTT.

The chain is built from TRBV6-5 and TRBJ1-6; 7 nucleotides match TRBD1. This CDR3 spans 15 amino acids. Losses at the gene ends were 6 bases for V and 10 bases for J; bases not matched to a gene: 12. Looked up from germline, CDR1 is MNHEY and CDR2 is SVGAGI. CDR3 sequence reads: CASSVLGQVRSPLHF. As DNA, the CDR3 is TGTGCCAGCAGCGTCCTTGGACAGGTTCGATCACCCCTCCACTTT.

This clone has a handful of counts. This rearrangement joins TRBV28 to TRBJ1-1; D unresolved. CDR1 is MDHEN and CDR2 is SYDVKM in the germline V gene. CDR3 length: 13 amino acids. The V end was cut by 6 bases, the J end by 6 bases, with 14 bases between. The CDR3 region is CASRRALLAEAFF. CDR3 sequence (DNA): TGTGCCAGCAGAAGGGCCCTTCTCGCTGAAGCTTTCTTT.

The chain links TRBV24-1 to TRBJ2-1, with 11 nucleotides matching TRBD2. Germline CDR1 and CDR2: KGHDR and SFDVKD. There are 16 residues in the CDR3. V trimming: 4 bases; J trimming: 6 bases; junction bases outside the gene matches: 7. CDR3 loop: CATSDPTSGSANEQFF. CDR3 DNA sequence: TGTGCCACCAGTGACCCCACTAGCGGGAGTGCCAATGAGCAGTTCTTC.

The V call is TRBV28, the J call TRBJ1-1, with D uncertain. V was shortened by 6 bases and J by 0 bases, with 5 bases between the two germline ends. The CDR3 is 12 amino acids. Germline-derived CDR1 and CDR2 are MDHEN and SYDVKM. The CDR3 bases are TGTGCCAGCAGGATTATGAACACTGAAGCTTTCTTT. Translating it yields CASRIMNTEAFF.

This clone occurred once. Here the CDR3 reads CASSRSSEAPDTIYF. CDR3 nucleotides: TGTGCCAGCAGCCGCTCCTCGGAGGCCCCTGACACCATATATTTT. V is TRBV9 and J is TRBJ1-3; no definite D call. This CDR3 has 15 residues. Trimming took 4 bases from V and 8 from J, leaving 19 bases between them. The germline CDR1 and CDR2 sequences are SGDLS and YYNGEE.

The V gene is TRBV29-1, the J gene TRBJ2-2; D gene uncertain. V dropped 1 base and J dropped 9 bases, with 9 bases sitting between them. This CDR3 contains 12 residues. Looked up from germline, CDR1 is SQVTM and CDR2 is ANQGSEA. The CDR3 nucleotides read TGCAGCGTTGAAGGTGGTGCCAGGGAGCTGTTTTTT. Translating it yields CSVEGGARELFF.

The chain links TRBV27 to TRBJ1-5, with 10 bases matching TRBD1. Per the germline V gene, CDR1 is MNHEY and CDR2 is SMNVEV (reference sequence). After removal of 5 bases from V and 2 bases from J, the junction contained 6 bases not matched to a gene. The CDR3 runs 16 residues. The CDR3, as DNA: TGTGCCAGCAGTATCCGGACAGGGGGGGGCAATCAGCCCCAGCATTTT. Translating it yields CASSIRTGGGNQPQHF.

The chain recombines TRBV6-5 with TRBJ2-1; no definite D call. V lost 6 bases, J lost 2 bases, and 11 bases lay in between. The germline V gene encodes CDR1 MNHEY and CDR2 SVGAGI. The CDR3 sequence is 14 residues long. The CDR3: CASSPLGAYNEQFF. The CDR3, as DNA: TGTGCCAGCAGCCCCTTGGGCGCCTACAATGAGCAGTTCTTC.

V usage is TRBV9 and J usage is TRBJ2-2; 7 bases agree with TRBD1. Germline V CDR1 and CDR2: SGDLS, YYNGEE. V shed 0 bases and J 6 bases; nucleotides not matched to a gene: 5. This CDR3 comprises 15 residues. CDR3 sequence reads: CASSVEGQVAGELFF. CDR3 nucleotide sequence: TGTGCCAGCAGCGTAGAAGGACAGGTGGCCGGGGAGCTGTTTTTT.

The CDR3: CASSYSNRGIQGYTF. For the CDR3, the DNA is TGTGCCAGCAGTTACTCGAACAGGGGAATACAAGGCTACACCTTC. The rearrangement joins TRBV6-2 or TRBV6-3 to TRBJ1-2; 7 bases are shared with TRBD1. V gave up 0 bases and J gave up 8 bases; unmatched junction bases: 9. CDR1 MNHEY and CDR2 SVGEGT come from the germline V gene. This CDR3 is 15 amino acids long.

CDR3 loop: CASNGPNQPQHF. The CDR3 region has the DNA TGTGCCAGCAACGGTCCCAATCAGCCCCAGCATTTT. This sequence joins TRBV28 and TRBJ1-5; D is undetermined. Trimming removed 7 bases from V and 3 bases from J, with 7 bases in between. Per the germline V gene, CDR1 is MDHEN and CDR2 is SYDVKM. The length of the CDR3 is 12 residues.

V and J are TRBV7-8 and TRBJ2-1, with 7 nucleotides matching TRBD2. The trim removed 5 bases at V and 4 bases at J, leaving 8 bases unmatched. Germline V gives CDR1 SGHVS, CDR2 FQNEAQ. The CDR3 is 15 residues long. The CDR3 DNA is TGTGCCAGCAGCCCCGGGCTAGCGGAGTACAATGAGCAGTTCTTC. This encodes CASSPGLAEYNEQFF. The variable domain in full, with the rest retrieved from reference TRBV7-8 and TRBJ2-1, is GAGVSQSPRYKVAKRGQDVALRCDPISGHVSLFWYQQALGQGPEFLTYFQNEAQLDKSGLPSDRFFAERPEGSVSTLKIQRTQQEDSAVYLCASSPGLAEYNEQFFGPGTRLTVL.

This chain links TRBV27 with TRBJ2-1; unclear D gene. Germline-derived CDR1 and CDR2 are MNHEY and SMNVEV (reference sequence). The V and J ends lost 6 bases and 4 bases respectively, with 1 base between them. The CDR3 totals 10 residues. In DNA form, the CDR3 reads TGTGCCAGCAGATACAATGAGCAGTTCTTC. As protein: CASRYNEQFF.

The chain employs TRBV6-1 and TRBJ1-1; D possibly corresponds to TRBD1 (6 bases). The CDR3 loop spans 14 amino acids. V was trimmed by 6 bases and J by 0 bases, leaving 11 bases between them. Per the germline V gene, CDR1 is MNHNS and CDR2 is SASEGT. The CDR3 reads CASRKTGLNTEAFF. In nucleotides, the CDR3 is TGTGCCAGCAGAAAAACAGGGTTGAACACTGAAGCTTTCTTT.

This chain uses TRBV11-2 with TRBJ2-1; 9 bases map to TRBD1. Germline trimming cut 1 base from V and 3 bases from J; bases unmatched to any gene: 1. The germline gives CDR1 SGHAT, CDR2 FQNNGV. The CDR3 runs to 15 residues. The chain's CDR3 is CASSLGQGGYNEQFF. Written as DNA, the CDR3 is TGTGCCAGCAGCTTAGGACAGGGGGGCTACAATGAGCAGTTCTTC.

CDR3 DNA: TGTGCCAGCAGCCAGACTCCCGGGACGCAGTATTTT. Its protein product is CASSQTPGTQYF. J is TRBJ2-3 and V is TRBV6-2 or TRBV6-3, with D unclear. CDR1 and CDR2 (germline): MNHEY, SVGEGT. V lost 6 bases, J lost 9 bases, and 13 bases lay in between. This CDR3 region has 12 residues.

The chain joins TRBV5-5 to TRBJ2-3; D may be TRBD1 (6 bases). This CDR3 contains 15 residues. V was trimmed by 5 bases and J by 4 bases, leaving 17 bases between them. Germline CDR1 is SGHKS and CDR2 is YYEKEE (reference sequence). CDR3 nucleotide sequence: TGTGCCAGCAGGCAGGACAGCGCCCCCCCAGATACGCAGTATTTT. Residues: CASRQDSAPPDTQYF.

Regarding this clone: Germline and junction disagree at one end, which may indicate a read error. The chain has TRBV3-1 (or the pseudogene TRBV3-2) and TRBJ1-1, with a tentative D call TRBD1 (5 bases). CDR3 length: 13 residues. The germline V gene encodes CDR1 LGHDT and CDR2 YNNKEL (reference sequence). Written as DNA, the CDR3 is TGTGCCAGCAGGGTGACCTGGGGACTGAAGCCCCCTTTT. Translated, it gives CASRVTWGLKPPF.

The rearrangement links TRBV6-2 or TRBV6-3 to TRBJ1-5; D uncertain. The CDR3 loop spans 14 amino acids. V was clipped by 3 bases and J by 4 bases, with 10 bases between them. CDR1 MNHEY and CDR2 SVGEGT come from the germline V gene. The CDR3 sequence is CASSYPVDNQPQHF. DNA for the CDR3: TGTGCCAGCAGTTATCCAGTCGATAATCAGCCCCAGCATTTT.

The rearrangement joins TRBV15 to TRBJ1-5, with a tentative D call TRBD1 (6 bases). Germline V gene sequence: CDR1 LNHNV, CDR2 YYDKDF (reference sequence). Trimming took off 0 bases at V and 4 bases at J, with 16 bases between the two ends. The CDR3 contains 17 residues. CDR3 sequence (DNA): TGTGCCACCAGCAGAGATGGGGGGGCCGCCATTAATCAGCCCCAGCATTTT. This encodes CATSRDGGAAINQPQHF.